This T cell receptor (beta chain) was sequenced during a study of blood T cell repertoires in COVID-19. On the study more broadly: Collection of acute and convalescent COVID-19 samples took place in the United States, Italy and Spain.

Per the original data handling: Nucleated cell counts were estimated from reference gene primer amplification. Produced via immunoSEQ multiplex PCR; TCRdb's table is partial and in-frame only. From that table come the V and J calls and clone size; the DNA was used to work out D and trimming. Among 300,000 to 450,000 clones listed, roughly 90% were seen once. CDR1 is SGHRS, CDR2 YFSETQ, per germline. CDR3 size: 14 residues. Trimming took off 10 bases at V and 1 base at J, with 17 bases between the two ends. The clonotype was recovered from a woman in her 30s with COVID-19, enrolled during active disease. Source material: peripheral blood. The rearrangement uses TRBV5-1 and TRBJ1-1; D is possibly TRBD1 (6 bases). CDR3: CAALYRVENTEAFF. CDR3 nucleotides: TGCGCCGCATTATACAGGGTCGAGAACACTGAAGCTTTCTTT.